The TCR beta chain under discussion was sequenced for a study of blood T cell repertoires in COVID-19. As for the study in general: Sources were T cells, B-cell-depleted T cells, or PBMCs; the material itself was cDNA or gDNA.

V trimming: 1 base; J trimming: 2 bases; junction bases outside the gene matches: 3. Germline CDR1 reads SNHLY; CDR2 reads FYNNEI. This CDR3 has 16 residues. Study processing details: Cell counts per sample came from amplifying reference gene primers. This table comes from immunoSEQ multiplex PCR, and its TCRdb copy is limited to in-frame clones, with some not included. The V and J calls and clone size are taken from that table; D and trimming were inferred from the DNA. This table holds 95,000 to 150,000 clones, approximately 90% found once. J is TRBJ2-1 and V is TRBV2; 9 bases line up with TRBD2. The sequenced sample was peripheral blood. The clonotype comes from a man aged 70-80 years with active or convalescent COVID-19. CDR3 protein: CASSEGGGRAYNEQFF. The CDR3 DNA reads TGTGCCAGCAGTGAAGGTGGCGGGAGGGCCTACAATGAGCAGTTCTTC.